This T cell receptor (beta chain) was obtained from a study of T cell responses to AZD1222 COVID-19 vaccine. For the study at large: Whether given at about 4 or about 12 weeks, second doses were pooled. Regarding the study as a whole: Repertoire sampling was restricted to post-peak T cell response timepoints.

The method was immunoSEQ multiplex PCR; TCRdb's version includes in-frame clones alone and lacks a portion of them. The sample gives over 85,000 clones, around 89% of which show up once; approximately 7.5% is in the top ten. The V end was cut by 4 bases, the J end by 4 bases, with 17 bases between. This CDR3 spans 15 amino acids. Germline V gives CDR1 SNHLY, CDR2 FYNNEI. On this clone itself: Antigen: not known.

This specimen was peripheral blood, taken on day 0 of AZD1222 vaccination. The sequence derives from an adult in good health. V is TRBV2 and J is TRBJ2-7, with D possibly being TRBD2 (6 bases). The CDR3 protein is CASSGRGPQGYEQYF. As DNA, the CDR3 is TGTGCCAGCAGTGGGAGGGGACCCCAGGGATACGAGCAGTACTTC.